This T cell receptor (beta chain) originates from a study of blood T cell repertoires in COVID-19. Looking at the study overall: The United States, Italy and Spain supplied acute and convalescent COVID-19 samples. In each case, the material was cDNA or gDNA derived from T cells, B-cell-depleted T cells, or PBMCs.

In the original workflow: For nucleated cells, counts were estimated from reference gene primer amplification. Libraries were prepared by immunoSEQ multiplex PCR; TCRdb keeps only in-frame clonotypes and omits some of them. That table furnishes V, J and clone size, whereas the DNA furnished D and trimming. The sample contains under 300,000 clones, over 80% of which appear only once. Per the germline V gene, CDR1 is GTSNPN and CDR2 is SVGIG (reference sequence). The CDR3 sequence is 12 residues long. V shed 2 bases and J shed 4 bases, with 6 bases lying between them. V is TRBV30 and J is TRBJ2-1; the D is unclear. The sequence derives from a woman aged 40 to 55 with acute or convalescent COVID-19. Input material: peripheral blood. Written as DNA, the CDR3 is TGTGCCTGGAGTTTTTCTTACAATGAGCAGTTCTTC. It specifies CAWSFSYNEQFF.